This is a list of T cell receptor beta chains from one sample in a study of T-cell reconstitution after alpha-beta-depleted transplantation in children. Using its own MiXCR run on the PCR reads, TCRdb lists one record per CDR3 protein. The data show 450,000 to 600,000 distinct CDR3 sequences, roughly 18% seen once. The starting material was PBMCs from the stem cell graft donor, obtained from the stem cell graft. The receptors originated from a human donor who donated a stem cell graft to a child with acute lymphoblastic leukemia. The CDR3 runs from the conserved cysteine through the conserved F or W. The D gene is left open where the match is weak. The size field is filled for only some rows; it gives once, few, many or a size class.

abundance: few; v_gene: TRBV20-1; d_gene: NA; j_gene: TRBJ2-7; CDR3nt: TGCAGTGCTAGAGATATAGGGGCCCACGAGCAGTACTTC; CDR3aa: CSARDIGAHEQYF
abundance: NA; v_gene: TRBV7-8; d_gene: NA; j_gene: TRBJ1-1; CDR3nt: TGTGCCAGCAGCTTAGGTGTGGGGTCGAACACTGAAGCTTTCTTT; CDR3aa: CASSLGVGSNTEAFF
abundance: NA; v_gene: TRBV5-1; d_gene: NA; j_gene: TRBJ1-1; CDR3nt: TGCGCCAGCAGCTTGGTAGTGATGGAGAACACTGAAGCTTTCTTT; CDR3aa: CASSLVVMENTEAFF
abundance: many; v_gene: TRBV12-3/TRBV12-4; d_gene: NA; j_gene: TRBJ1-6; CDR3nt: TGTGCCAGCAGAGAAGAAACCGGTTGGAGGTCACCCCTCCACTTT; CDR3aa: CASREETGWRSPLHF
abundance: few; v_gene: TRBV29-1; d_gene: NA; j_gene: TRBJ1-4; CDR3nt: TGCAGCGTTGGACAGCTAGGGGAAAAACTGTTTTTT; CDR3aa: CSVGQLGEKLFF
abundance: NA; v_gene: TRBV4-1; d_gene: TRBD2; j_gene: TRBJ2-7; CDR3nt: TGCGCCAGCAGCCAAGGAGCGGGAGGTACCTACGAGCAGTACTTC; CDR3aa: CASSQGAGGTYEQYF
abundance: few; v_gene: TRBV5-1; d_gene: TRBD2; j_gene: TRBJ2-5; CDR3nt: TGCGCCAGCAGCTTGGGGGGACTAGCGGGCGAACAAGAGACCCAGTACTTC; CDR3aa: CASSLGGLAGEQETQYF
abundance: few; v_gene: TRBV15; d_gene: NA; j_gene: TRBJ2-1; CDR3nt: TGTGCCTCCGGGACTGGCCTAGTCAACGGAAATGAGCAGTTCTTC; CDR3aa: CASGTGLVNGNEQFF
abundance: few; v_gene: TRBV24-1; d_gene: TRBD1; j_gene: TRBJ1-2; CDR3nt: TGTGCCACCAGTGATTTTAGACAGGGCTATGGCTACACCTTC; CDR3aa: CATSDFRQGYGYTF
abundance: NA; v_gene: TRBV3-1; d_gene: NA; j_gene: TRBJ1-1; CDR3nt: TGTGCCAGCAGCCAAGGGGCAGGTGAAGCTTTCTTT; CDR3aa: CASSQGAGEAFF
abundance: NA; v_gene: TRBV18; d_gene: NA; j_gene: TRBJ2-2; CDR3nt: TGTGCCAGCTCACCTCGACAAGGCCCCGCCACCGGGGAGCTGTTTTTT; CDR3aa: CASSPRQGPATGELFF
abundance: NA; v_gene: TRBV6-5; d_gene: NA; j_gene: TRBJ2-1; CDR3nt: TGTGCCAGCAGTTACGACGGAACCCCATCCGCCAATGAGCAGTTCTTC; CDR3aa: CASSYDGTPSANEQFF
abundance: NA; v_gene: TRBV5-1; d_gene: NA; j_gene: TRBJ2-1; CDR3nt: TGCGCCAGCAGTTGGGACTCCCACTCCTACAATGAGCAGTTCTTC; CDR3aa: CASSWDSHSYNEQFF
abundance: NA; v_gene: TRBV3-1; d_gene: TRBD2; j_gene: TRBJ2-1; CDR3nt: TGTGCCAGCAGCCCCCCCCAACTAGCGGGAGGCTATGAGCAGTTCTTC; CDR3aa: CASSPPQLAGGYEQFF
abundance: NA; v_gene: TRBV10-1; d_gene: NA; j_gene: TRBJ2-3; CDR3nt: TGCGCCAGCAGTCATGGTTTAACAGATACGCAGTATTTT; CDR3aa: CASSHGLTDTQYF
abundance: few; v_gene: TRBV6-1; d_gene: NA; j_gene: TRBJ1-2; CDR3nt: TGTGCCAGCAGTGAAGCCCGGAAAACCCACTATGGCTACACCTTC; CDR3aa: CASSEARKTHYGYTF
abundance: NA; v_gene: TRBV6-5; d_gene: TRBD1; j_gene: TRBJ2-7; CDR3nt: TGTGCCAGCAGTTTGGTTCCCTACAGGGGCTCCTCCTACGAGCAGTACTTC; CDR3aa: CASSLVPYRGSSYEQYF
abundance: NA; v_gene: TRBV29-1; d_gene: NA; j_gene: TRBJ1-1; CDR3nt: TGCAGCGGACTGTCAGGGTCGAGGGAAGCTTTCTTT; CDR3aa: CSGLSGSREAFF
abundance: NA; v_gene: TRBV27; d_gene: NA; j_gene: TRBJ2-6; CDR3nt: TGTGCCAGCAGTGAGGGGAGGGGGCCTACTGGGGCCAACGTCCTGACTTTC; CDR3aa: CASSEGRGPTGANVLTF
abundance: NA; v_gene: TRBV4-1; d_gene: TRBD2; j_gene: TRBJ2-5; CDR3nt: TGCGCCAGCAGCCAAGGCCAGCGGGAGTGGAAGACCCAGTACTTC; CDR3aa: CASSQGQREWKTQYF